Below, 17 T cell receptor beta chains from the same sample are listed, as sequenced in a study of low-dose radiotherapy and immunotherapy resistance in tumors. With TRAV- and TRBV-specific primers, first-strand cDNA was made, covering the alpha and beta chains. The PCR that amplified TCRs ran for roughly 20 cycles, relying on a constant-region primer and a V-primer adapter. MiXCR was run by TCRdb on the reads, yielding one entry per CDR3 protein. The sample lists 65,000 to 95,000 distinct CDR3 sequences, about 19% occurring once. Sample time point: before trial treatment. Sequenced material: PBMCs, taken before treatment. Receptors originate from a male donor with prostate cancer.

This clonotype was counted ten times or more. The V and J genes are TRBV5-8 and TRBJ1-2, with D uncertain. The germline V gene has CDR1 SGHTS and CDR2 YDEGEE. CDR3 length: 13 residues. The V end was cut by 0 bases, the J end by 6 bases, with 9 bases between. The CDR3 spells CASSLVPDDGYTF. The CDR3 region has the DNA TGTGCCAGCAGCTTGGTCCCCGACGATGGCTACACCTTC.

V is TRBV6-5 and J is TRBJ2-7; 7 bases align to TRBD2. The length of the CDR3 is 16 residues. V dropped 0 bases and J dropped 0; count of bases not matched to a gene: 5. Per germline, CDR1 MNHEY and CDR2 SVGAGI. CDR3 in DNA: TGTGCCAGCAGTTACTCGGCGGGGGAGACCTCCTACGAGCAGTACTTC. As protein: CASSYSAGETSYEQYF.

There are many counts of this clonotype. This rearrangement joins TRBV28 to TRBJ2-1; TRBD2 agrees at 11 bases. Trimming cost V 7 bases and J 13 bases; bases outside gene matches: 6. The CDR3 is 12 residues long. The germline V gene encodes CDR1 MDHEN and CDR2 SYDVKM. The CDR3, as DNA: TGTGCCAGCATCAAACTAGCGGGAGAACAGTTCTTC. This codes for CASIKLAGEQFF.

This clonotype occurred many times. The chain is built from TRBV5-6 and TRBJ1-5, with 10 bases that match TRBD1. V trimming: 2 bases; J trimming: 3 bases; junction bases outside the gene matches: 2. The germline V gene encodes CDR1 SGHDT and CDR2 YYEEEE. The CDR3 runs to 15 residues. CDR3 region: CASSFGTGVNQPQHF. The DNA of the CDR3 is TGTGCCAGCAGCTTTGGGACAGGGGTCAATCAGCCCCAGCATTTT.

At least ten counts were recorded for this clonotype. The chain joins TRBV7-9 to TRBJ1-1, with D uncertain. CDR1 and CDR2 from the germline V gene are SEHNR and FQNEAQ (reference sequence). Trimming stripped 3 bases from V and 2 bases from J, with 13 bases between. CDR3 length: 15 residues. The CDR3 sequence is CASSLDGSRNTEAFF. The CDR3 nucleotides are TGTGCCAGCAGCTTGGACGGGAGCCGTAACACTGAAGCTTTCTTT.

Of note for this clonotype: A far more abundant clone sits one base away, making this likely a read error. The gene calls are TRBV5-1 and TRBJ2-2, with D perhaps given as TRBD1 or TRBD2 (6 bases each). Per the germline V gene, CDR1 is SGHRS and CDR2 is YFSETQ. This CDR3 is built from 15 residues. The CDR3 sequence: CASSHGGANTGELFF. The CDR3 nucleotides read TGTGCCAGCAGCCACGGGGGCGCGAACACCGGGGAGCTGTTTTTT. The complete variable domain, with remaining parts taken from reference TRBV5-1 and TRBJ2-2, reads KAGVTQTPRYLIKTRGQQVTLSCSPISGHRSVSWYQQTPGQGLQFLFEYFSETQRNKGNFPGRFSGRQFSNSRSEMNVSTLELGDSALYLCASSHGGANTGELFFGEGSRLTVL.

There are many counts of this clonotype. V and J are TRBV6-2 or TRBV6-3 and TRBJ2-3, with D unclear. V was clipped by 0 bases and J by 7 bases, with 5 bases between them. The CDR3 spans 12 residues. Germline CDR1 and CDR2: MNHEY and SVGEGT. CDR3: CASSYSGNTQYF. DNA for the CDR3: TGTGCCAGCAGTTACTCGGGGAATACGCAGTATTTT.

This clonotype showed up many times. The V call is TRBV5-5, the J call TRBJ1-3; D uncertain. The CDR3 contains 16 residues. V was pared by 0 bases and J by 0 bases, with 10 bases between. Germline values: CDR1 SGHKS, CDR2 YYEKEE (reference sequence). For the CDR3, the DNA is TGTGCCAGCAGCTTGGCCTTAGCCTTCTCTGGAAACACCATATATTTT. It translates to CASSLALAFSGNTIYF.

This clonotype occurred many times. CDR3: CASSPLLARQGAAYEQYF. The DNA of the CDR3 is TGTGCCAGCTCACCATTACTCGCAAGACAGGGGGCTGCCTACGAGCAGTACTTC. This chain connects TRBV18 to TRBJ2-7, with 10 bases lining up with TRBD1. This CDR3 contains 18 residues. From germline, CDR1 is KGHSH and CDR2 LQKENI. Germline trimming cut 2 bases from V and 2 bases from J; bases unmatched to any gene: 12.

V and J are TRBV27 and TRBJ2-2; the D gene is possibly TRBD2 (5 bases). V gave up 4 bases and J gave up 3 bases, with 9 bases separating them. Germline V gene sequence: CDR1 MNHEY, CDR2 SMNVEV (reference sequence). The CDR3 extends over 14 amino acids. The CDR3 nucleotides read TGTGCCAGCAGTTACTTTAGCGACACCGGGGAGCTGTTTTTT. Its translation: CASSYFSDTGELFF.

In its sample, this clonotype was seen many times. This chain connects TRBV7-2 to TRBJ2-1; TRBD2 matches at 7 bases. CDR3 length: 16 amino acids. In germline, CDR1 is SGHTA, CDR2 FQGNSA. The trim removed 4 bases at V and 0 bases at J, leaving 6 bases unmatched. The CDR3 protein is CASSSDSGRSYNEQFF. In DNA, the CDR3 is TGTGCCAGCAGCTCCGATAGCGGGCGCTCCTACAATGAGCAGTTCTTC.

This clonotype has ten or more counts. The chain recombines TRBV6-6 with TRBJ2-3; D gene uncertain. The CDR3 is made up of 12 amino acids. Germline values: CDR1 MNHNY, CDR2 SVGAGI (reference sequence). The V and J ends lost 6 bases and 2 bases respectively, with 6 bases between them. The CDR3 protein is CASSRTTDTQYF. In nucleotides, the CDR3 is TGTGCCAGCAGCAGGACCACAGATACGCAGTATTTT.

As regards this clonotype: This sequence is one base from a far larger clone and is likely a read error. The chain recombines TRBV28 with TRBJ2-1; 10 positions match TRBD2. Germline V CDR1 and CDR2: MDHEN, SYDVKM. The CDR3 contains 16 residues. V was pared by 6 bases and J by 1 base, with 6 bases of the junction left unmatched. Here the CDR3 DNA reads TGTGCCAGCAGAGGTGGACTAGCGGTATCCTACAATGAGCAGTTCTTC. This encodes CASRGGLAVSYNEQFF.

Ten or more counts support this clonotype. The chain employs TRBV28 and TRBJ1-1; D not resolved. The ends were cut back, 7 bases at V and 4 bases at J, with 10 bases in the middle. Germline CDR1 and CDR2: MDHEN and SYDVKM. This CDR3 region has 12 residues. DNA of the CDR3: TGTGCCAGCAACGTGGGGAGCACTGAAGCTTTCTTT. This translates into CASNVGSTEAFF.

Many counts were recorded for this clonotype. This rearrangement joins TRBV5-1 to TRBJ2-5; TRBD1 matches at 7 bases. In germline, CDR1 is SGHRS, CDR2 YFSETQ. Germline trimming cut 4 bases from V and 3 bases from J; bases unmatched to any gene: 6. This CDR3 contains 14 residues. CDR3 protein: CASSQAGTEETQYF. The CDR3 nucleotides are TGCGCCAGCAGCCAAGCCGGGACAGAAGAGACCCAGTACTTC.

This clonotype was counted ten times or more. This chain uses TRBV28 with TRBJ2-7; possibly TRBD2 for D (5 bases). Trimming shortened V by 3 bases and J by 2 bases, and 14 bases separated the two germline ends. Germline V gives CDR1 MDHEN, CDR2 SYDVKM. The CDR3 contains 15 residues. This chain's CDR3 is CASSFLGAETYEQYF. The DNA for the CDR3 is TGTGCCAGCAGTTTTTTGGGAGCCGAAACCTACGAGCAGTACTTC.

This clonotype was seen ten or more times. The chain combines TRBV20-1 with TRBJ1-5; D is unresolved. Germline lookup yields CDR1 DFQATT and CDR2 SNEGSKA (reference sequence). This CDR3 region has 17 residues. With 3 bases removed from V and 0 bases from J, the gap between germline ends came to 18 bases. The CDR3 protein is CSASLQTRAPSNQPQHF. CDR3 DNA: TGCAGTGCTAGTTTACAGACGCGGGCGCCTAGCAATCAGCCCCAGCATTTT.